The 15 T cell receptor beta chains reported below all come from one sample, sequenced in a study of low-dose radiotherapy and immunotherapy resistance in tumors. Over around 19 PCR cycles, TCRs were amplified from a constant-region primer and V-primer adapter. MiXCR was run by TCRdb on the reads, yielding one entry per CDR3 protein. This sample has under 60,000 distinct CDR3 sequences, with approximately 12% found just once. Time point noted: before trial treatment. The input for sequencing was PBMCs, taken before treatment. Receptors originate from a female donor with ovarian cancer.

This clonotype was recorded many times. The genes are TRBV4-1 and TRBJ1-3, with D possibly TRBD1 on 5 matching bases. This CDR3 comprises 17 residues. V gave up 0 bases and J gave up 0 bases, with 12 bases separating them. CDR1 is MGHRA and CDR2 is YSYEKL in the germline V gene. The CDR3 region is CASSQDPQGHSGNTIYF. In nucleotides, the CDR3 is TGCGCCAGCAGCCAAGACCCCCAGGGCCACTCTGGAAACACCATATATTTT.

This clonotype has a count of ten or more. This CDR3 reads CASSAPGLAGVFGQFF. CDR3 sequence (DNA): TGCGCCAGCAGCGCGCCAGGACTAGCGGGGGTCTTCGGGCAGTTCTTC. The gene calls are TRBV5-1 and TRBJ2-1, with 13 bases aligning to TRBD2. Trimming cost V 4 bases and J 12 bases; bases outside gene matches: 13. The CDR3 totals 16 residues. Germline CDR1 and CDR2: SGHRS and YFSETQ.

In its sample, this clonotype was seen a few times. The J gene is TRBJ2-5, the V gene TRBV11-2; a weak D match, TRBD1 (5 bases). Germline CDR1 reads SGHAT; CDR2 reads FQNNGV. This CDR3 is 14 amino acids long. Trimming cost V 5 bases and J 4 bases, with 14 bases left between them. The chain's CDR3 is CASSLVGPPETQYF. CDR3 coding DNA: TGTGCCAGCAGCCTAGTGGGGCCACCAGAGACCCAGTACTTC.

There are many counts of this clonotype. The rearrangement uses TRBV19 and TRBJ1-1; D is uncertain. This CDR3 is 12 amino acids long. The germline gives CDR1 LNHDA, CDR2 SQIVND (reference sequence). With 8 bases removed from V and 5 bases from J, the gap between germline ends came to 12 bases. The CDR3 region is CASGGYGTEAFF. The CDR3 nucleotides read TGTGCCAGTGGTGGTTATGGGACTGAAGCTTTCTTT.

This clonotype has a count of ten or more. This chain uses TRBV25-1 with TRBJ2-3; 7 bases align to TRBD2. V was pared by 8 bases and J by 8 bases, with 16 bases of the junction left unmatched. The CDR3 runs to 15 residues. Germline V gene sequence: CDR1 MGHDK, CDR2 SYGVNS. CDR3 DNA sequence: TGTGCCAGCGCCGGATTCCGGGAGGAGAGAGGTACGCAGTATTTT. Protein product: CASAGFREERGTQYF.

In this sample, this clonotype turned up many times. The V gene is TRBV21-1, the J gene TRBJ2-4; TRBD1 was called by the table and not checked on the DNA. TRBV21-1 is termed a pseudogene. This CDR3 contains 13 residues. CDR3 protein: CASIPGPCNIQYF. CDR3 sequence (DNA): TGTGCCAGCATCCCTGGTCCCTGTAACATTCAGTACTTC.

This clonotype was recorded many times. V is TRBV7-6 and J is TRBJ2-7; tentatively, D is TRBD1 (6 bases). The ends were cut back, 5 bases at V and 4 bases at J, with 18 bases in the middle. Germline-derived CDR1 and CDR2 are SGHVS and FNYEAQ. This CDR3 is built from 15 residues. The CDR3 region is CASSPQAGTTYEQYF. The CDR3, as DNA: TGTGCCAGCAGCCCACAAGCAGGGACAACTTACGAGCAGTACTTC.

This clonotype was seen many times. The chain recombines TRBV30 with TRBJ2-3; possibly TRBD1 for D (5 bases). Germline V gene data show CDR1 as GTSNPN and CDR2 as SVGIG (reference sequence). V was trimmed by 3 bases and J by 3 bases, leaving 13 bases between them. The CDR3 covers 14 residues. The CDR3 DNA reads as TGTGCCTGGAGGGCAGGGATGGTTACAGATACGCAGTATTTT. As protein: CAWRAGMVTDTQYF.

This clonotype has ten or more counts. The CDR3 does not end in the conserved phenylalanine or tryptophan, so this is likely a read error. It is unclear where the CDR3 begins or ends on the DNA, so no DNA is shown, and the CDR3 is as TCRdb lists it. The rearrangement links TRBV5-1 to TRBJ2-1; the table names TRBD2, a call not compared with the DNA. A total of 13 residues make up the CDR3, ends included. CDR1 is SGHRS and CDR2 is YFSETQ in the germline V gene. The CDR3 loop reads CASSKGLAGGPAL.

The chain recombines TRBV3-1 with TRBJ1-4; D may be TRBD1 (6 bases). Looked up from germline, CDR1 is LGHDT and CDR2 is YNNKEL (reference sequence). V lost 5 bases, J lost 8 bases, and 12 bases lay in between. The CDR3 covers 13 residues. The CDR3 DNA follows: TGTGCCAGCAGCTTAGGGGGGCGAGAAAAACTGTTTTTT. This sequence encodes CASSLGGREKLFF.

As concerns this clonotype: A read error is the likely source, as a far larger clone sits one nucleotide away. V is TRBV7-6 and J is TRBJ2-4; D is uncertain. Germline-derived CDR1 and CDR2 are SGHVS and FNYEAQ. The CDR3 sequence is 15 residues long. The CDR3 loop is CVSSQTVLAKNIQYF. In DNA, the CDR3 is TGTGTCAGCAGCCAGACGGTGCTAGCCAAAAACATTCAGTACTTC.

This clonotype was recorded at least ten times. The chain's CDR3 is CASSLTGKGYTF. DNA for the CDR3: TGTGCCAGCAGTTTGACAGGGAAAGGCTACACCTTC. The rearrangement joins TRBV28 to TRBJ1-2, with TRBD1 matching 7 bases. The junction had 3 bases not matched to a gene; V was cut back by 3 bases and J by 8 bases. The CDR3 extends over 12 amino acids. The germline V gene encodes CDR1 MDHEN and CDR2 SYDVKM.

This clonotype showed up many times. The chain joins TRBV5-1 to TRBJ2-1, with 13 nucleotides matching TRBD2. Trimming took 0 bases from V and 2 from J; bases not matched to a gene: 14. The CDR3 has 21 amino acids. The germline CDR1 and CDR2 sequences are SGHRS and YFSETQ. The CDR3 DNA sequence: TGCGCCAGCAGCTTGGCCCCCCGGGGGGGACTAGCGGGAAATACCTACAATGAGCAGTTCTTC. Protein: CASSLAPRGGLAGNTYNEQFF.

This clonotype was counted many times. In DNA, the CDR3 is TGCGCCAGCAGCTTGGCGCGGACAGGGGGTGCAGATACGCAGTATTTT. Protein: CASSLARTGGADTQYF. The gene calls are TRBV5-1 and TRBJ2-3; 10 positions match TRBD1. With 0 bases clipped from V and 4 bases from J, the junction kept 5 bases outside the gene matches. Germline CDR1 is SGHRS and CDR2 is YFSETQ. CDR3 length: 16 residues.

This clonotype has at least ten counts. The rearrangement uses TRBV25-1 and TRBJ1-2; D is unclear. CDR1 and CDR2 from the germline V gene are MGHDK and SYGVNS. V lost 7 bases and J 3 bases, leaving 12 bases between the germline ends. This CDR3 is built from 13 residues. In DNA, the CDR3 is TGTGCCAGCAATCTCATTGGCGACTATGGCTACACCTTC. This sequence encodes CASNLIGDYGYTF.